This T cell receptor (beta chain) was captured by sequencing in a study of cytomegalovirus exposure and HLA in healthy donors. It was with 60 Vbeta and 13 Jbeta primers that the PCR ran. Clones were sequenced by immunoSEQ multiplex PCR, and TCRdb holds only the in-frame ones, with some missing. The sample has more than 85,000 clones; less than 80% are singletons. Per the germline V gene, CDR1 is MGHRA and CDR2 is YSYEKL. This CDR3 has 17 amino acids. The V gene end was trimmed by 4 bases and the J gene end by 1 base; junction bases not matched to a gene: 9. This chain joins TRBV4-1 and TRBJ2-1; TRBD1 matches 8 bases. Material: PBMCs. The clonotype was recovered from a man aged 30 to 39 in good health and CMV-seronegative. The CDR3 DNA sequence: TGCGCCAGCAGCCGCGCATTGACAGGGGTGTCCTACAATGAGCAGTTCTTC. Translated, it gives CASSRALTGVSYNEQFF.